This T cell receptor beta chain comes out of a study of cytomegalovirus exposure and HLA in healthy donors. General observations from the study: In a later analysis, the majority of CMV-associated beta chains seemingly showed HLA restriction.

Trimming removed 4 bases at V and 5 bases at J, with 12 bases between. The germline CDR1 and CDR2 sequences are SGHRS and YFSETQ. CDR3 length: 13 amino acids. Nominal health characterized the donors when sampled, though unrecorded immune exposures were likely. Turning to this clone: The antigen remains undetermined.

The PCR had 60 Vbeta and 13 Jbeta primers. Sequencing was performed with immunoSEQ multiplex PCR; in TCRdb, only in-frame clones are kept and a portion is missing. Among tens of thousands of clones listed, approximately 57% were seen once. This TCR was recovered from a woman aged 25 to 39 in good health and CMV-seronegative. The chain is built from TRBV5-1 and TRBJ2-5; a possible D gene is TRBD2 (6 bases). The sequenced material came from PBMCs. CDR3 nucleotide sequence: TGCGCCAGCAGCCAGGGACTGGCGGAGACCCAGTACTTC. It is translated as CASSQGLAETQYF.